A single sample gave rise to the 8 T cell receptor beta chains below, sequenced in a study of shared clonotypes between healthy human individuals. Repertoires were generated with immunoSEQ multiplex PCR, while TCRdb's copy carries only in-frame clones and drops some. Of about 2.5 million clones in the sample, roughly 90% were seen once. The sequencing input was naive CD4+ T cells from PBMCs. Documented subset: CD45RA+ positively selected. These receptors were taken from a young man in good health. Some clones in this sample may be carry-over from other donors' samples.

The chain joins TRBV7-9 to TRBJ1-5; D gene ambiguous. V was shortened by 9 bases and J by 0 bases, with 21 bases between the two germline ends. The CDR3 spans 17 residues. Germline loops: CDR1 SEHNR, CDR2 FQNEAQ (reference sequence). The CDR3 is CARRNSGQSISNQPQHF. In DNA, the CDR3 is TGTGCCAGACGTAACAGCGGGCAGTCGATTAGCAATCAGCCCCAGCATTTT.

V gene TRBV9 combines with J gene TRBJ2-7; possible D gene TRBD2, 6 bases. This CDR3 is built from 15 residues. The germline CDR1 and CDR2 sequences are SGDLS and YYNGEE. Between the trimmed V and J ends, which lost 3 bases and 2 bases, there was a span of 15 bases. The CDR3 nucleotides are TGTGCCAGCAGCGAGGCCCCACAGCGGGCCTACGAGCAGTACTTC. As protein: CASSEAPQRAYEQYF.

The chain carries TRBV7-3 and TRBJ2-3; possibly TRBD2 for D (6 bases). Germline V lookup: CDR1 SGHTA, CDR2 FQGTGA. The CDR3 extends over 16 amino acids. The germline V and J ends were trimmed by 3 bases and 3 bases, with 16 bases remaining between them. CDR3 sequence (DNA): TGTGCCAGCAGCTTGCGGGGACGAACGGGAACAGATACGCAGTATTTT. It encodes CASSLRGRTGTDTQYF.

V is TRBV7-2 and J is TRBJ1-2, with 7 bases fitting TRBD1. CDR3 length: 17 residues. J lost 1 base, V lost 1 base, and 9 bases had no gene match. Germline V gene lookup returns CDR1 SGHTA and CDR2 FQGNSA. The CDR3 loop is CASSLGTGVADNYGYTF. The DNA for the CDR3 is TGTGCCAGCAGCTTAGGAACAGGGGTCGCCGATAACTATGGCTACACCTTC.

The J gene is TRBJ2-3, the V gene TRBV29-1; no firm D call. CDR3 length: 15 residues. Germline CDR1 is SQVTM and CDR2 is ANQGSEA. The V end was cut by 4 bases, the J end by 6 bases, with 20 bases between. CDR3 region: CSVGYRGLRADTQYF. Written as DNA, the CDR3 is TGCAGCGTTGGTTACCGTGGTTTAAGAGCGGATACGCAGTATTTT.

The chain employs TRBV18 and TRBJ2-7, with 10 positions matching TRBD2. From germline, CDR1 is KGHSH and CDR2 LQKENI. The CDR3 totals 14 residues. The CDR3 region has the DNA TGTGCATCGGCAGCGGGAGGGCTGAGGGACGAGCAGTACTTC. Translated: CASAAGGLRDEQYF. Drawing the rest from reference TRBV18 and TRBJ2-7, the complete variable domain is NAGVMQNPRHLVRRRGQEARLRCSPMKGHSHVYWYRQLPEEGLKFMVYLQKENIIDESGMPKERFSAEFPKEGPSILRIQQVVRGDSAAYFCASAAGGLRDEQYFGPGTRLTVT.

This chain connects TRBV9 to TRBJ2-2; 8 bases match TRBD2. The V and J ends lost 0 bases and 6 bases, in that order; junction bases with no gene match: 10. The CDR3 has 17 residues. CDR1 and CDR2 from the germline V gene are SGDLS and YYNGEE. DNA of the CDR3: TGTGCCAGCAGCGTAGTGGGTAGCGGGGTAACCGCCGGGGAGCTGTTTTTT. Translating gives CASSVVGSGVTAGELFF.

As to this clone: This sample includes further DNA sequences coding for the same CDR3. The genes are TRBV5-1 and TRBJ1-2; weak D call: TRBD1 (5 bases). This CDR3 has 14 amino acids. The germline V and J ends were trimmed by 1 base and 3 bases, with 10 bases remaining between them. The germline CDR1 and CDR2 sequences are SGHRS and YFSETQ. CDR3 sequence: CASSLSGGDYGYTF. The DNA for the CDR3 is TGCGCCAGCAGCTTGAGCGGGGGAGACTATGGCTACACCTTC.